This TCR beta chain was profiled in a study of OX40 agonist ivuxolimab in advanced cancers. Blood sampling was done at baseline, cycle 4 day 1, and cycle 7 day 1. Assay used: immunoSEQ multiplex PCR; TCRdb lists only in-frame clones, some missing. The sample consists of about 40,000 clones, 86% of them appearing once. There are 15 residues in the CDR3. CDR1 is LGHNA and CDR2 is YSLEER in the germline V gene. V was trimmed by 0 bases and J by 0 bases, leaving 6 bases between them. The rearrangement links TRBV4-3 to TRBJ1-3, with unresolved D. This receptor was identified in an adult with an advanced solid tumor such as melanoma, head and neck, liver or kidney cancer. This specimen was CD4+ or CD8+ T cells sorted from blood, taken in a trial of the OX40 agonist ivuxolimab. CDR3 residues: CASSQESASGNTIYF. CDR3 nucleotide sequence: TGCGCCAGCAGCCAAGAATCGGCCTCTGGAAACACCATATATTTT.